These 2 T cell receptor beta chains share one sample of origin, sequenced in a study of shared T cell receptors in the human thymus (dated by TCRdb to the early 2020s). Library preparation was by the immunoSEQ multiplex PCR assay. This is the immuneACCESS table as TCRdb keeps it, with only in-frame sequences that have V and J called. A part of the clones is gone; compared with another copy, unresolved V genes explain less than half, and the rest is unexplained. This sample lists approximately 490,000 clones; 75% to 80% were detected once. 0.01% to 0.015% of the sample belongs to the ten largest clones. The sample was also reused in another study, on human thymus T cells.

Input material: thymocytes. All receptors come from a boy younger than two with a congenital heart defect. Donor details come from another sample of the same person, matched by shared clones.

V is TRBV30 and J is TRBJ1-1; 7 bases align to TRBD1. Germline V CDR1 and CDR2: GTSNPN, SVGIG (reference sequence). There are 16 residues in the CDR3. With 0 bases clipped from V and 0 bases from J, the junction kept 7 bases outside the gene matches. The CDR3 sequence is CAWSVPDRWLNTEAFF. The CDR3 coding sequence is TGTGCCTGGAGTGTACCGGACAGGTGGTTGAACACTGAAGCTTTCTTT.

The rearrangement joins TRBV7-2 to TRBJ2-5; maybe TRBD1 (6 bases). Trimming left V 5 bases short and J 5 bases short, with 18 bases between. Per the germline V gene, CDR1 is SGHTA and CDR2 is FQGNSA. The CDR3 consists of 15 residues. This CDR3 is CASSPPNRAFETQYF. The CDR3 DNA reads TGTGCCAGCAGCCCCCCGAACAGGGCTTTTGAGACCCAGTACTTC.